The T cell receptor (beta chain) under discussion was sequenced for a study of shared clonotypes between healthy human individuals. Worth noting for this clone: Its antigen is still unknown.

Per the germline V gene, CDR1 is SGHTA and CDR2 is FQGNSA. The V end lost 4 bases, the J end lost 5 bases, and 20 bases lay between the germline ends. This CDR3 has 16 amino acids. Assay: immunoSEQ multiplex PCR; the TCRdb copy retains only in-frame clones and omits some. The table has about 2.3 million clones, more than 80% seen once. Only Caucasian adults living in Nashville, Tennessee served as donors. Naive CD4+ cells were CD45RA-selected; the remaining cells were memory. Findings and caveats of the study: In general, naive subsets displayed greater estimated richness than memory subsets did.

The source of this sequence is a man between 18 and 29 years old in good health. Some clones in this sample may be carry-over from other donors' samples. The rearrangement joins TRBV7-2 to TRBJ2-5; possible D gene TRBD2, 6 bases. Source material: naive CD4+ T cells from PBMCs. The subset here: CD45RA+ positively selected. CDR3 sequence reads: CASSSSGSNGGETQYF. The CDR3 nucleotides read TGTGCCAGCAGCTCCTCCGGGTCCAATGGGGGGGAGACCCAGTACTTC. Combining the CDR3 with reference TRBV7-2 and TRBJ2-5 gives the whole variable domain GAGVSQSPSNKVTEKGKDVELRCDPISGHTALYWYRQSLGQGLEFLIYFQGNSAPDKSGLPSDRFSAERTGGSVSTLTIQRTQQEDSAVYLCASSSSGSNGGETQYFGPGTRLLVL.